The 19 T cell receptor beta chains listed next were all sequenced from one sample in a study of OX40 agonist ivuxolimab in advanced cancers. Clones were sequenced by immunoSEQ multiplex PCR, and TCRdb holds only the in-frame ones, with some missing. The table includes some 81,000 clones, roughly 84% detected once. The starting material was CD4+ or CD8+ T cells sorted from blood, obtained in a trial of the OX40 agonist ivuxolimab. The receptor set was obtained from an adult with an advanced solid tumor such as melanoma, head and neck, liver or kidney cancer.

The chain couples TRBV11-1 to TRBJ2-5; D remains ambiguous. This CDR3 contains 16 residues. Trimming took off 0 bases at V and 4 bases at J, with 15 bases between the two ends. CDR1 and CDR2 from the germline V gene are SGHAT and FQDESV (reference sequence). The CDR3 protein is CASSLAPLTPRETQYF. The CDR3 nucleotides are TGTGCCAGCAGCTTAGCCCCGTTGACACCACGAGAGACCCAGTACTTC.

J is TRBJ2-7 and V is TRBV6-6, with 7 bases matching TRBD1. The V and J ends lost 5 bases and 1 base, in that order; junction bases with no gene match: 8. Germline CDR1 reads MNHNY; CDR2 reads SVGAGI (reference sequence). The CDR3 loop spans 15 amino acids. CDR3 sequence: CASSGQDLGSYEQYF. The CDR3 nucleotides read TGTGCCAGCAGTGGACAGGACCTGGGATCCTACGAGCAGTACTTC.

The rearrangement uses TRBV7-2 and TRBJ1-5; TRBD1 is a possible D gene (5 bases). CDR3 size: 15 residues. Germline assignment: CDR1 SGHTA and CDR2 FQGNSA. V lost 1 base, J lost 5 bases, and 12 bases lay in between. CDR3 protein: CASSLVPGHDQPQHF. The CDR3 nucleotides are TGTGCCAGCAGCTTAGTTCCGGGGCACGATCAGCCCCAGCATTTT.

CDR3 bases: TGTGCCAGCAGCATAGGGAACGGACACGGAAATGAAAAACTGTTTTTT. It yields the protein CASSIGNGHGNEKLFF. The chain has TRBV9 and TRBJ1-4; tentatively, D is TRBD1 (5 bases). CDR3 length: 16 residues. Trimming pared 4 bases from V and 5 bases from J, leaving 18 bases between. The V gene's germline CDR1 is SGDLS and CDR2 YYNGEE.

The chain joins TRBV28 to TRBJ1-4, with 10 nucleotides matching TRBD1. This CDR3 is 16 amino acids long. V dropped 3 bases and J dropped 6; count of bases not matched to a gene: 7. The germline gives CDR1 MDHEN, CDR2 SYDVKM. CDR3 sequence reads: CASSFRTGGLHEKLFF. Written as DNA, the CDR3 is TGTGCCAGCAGTTTTCGGACAGGGGGACTTCATGAAAAACTGTTTTTT.

The chain combines TRBV19 with TRBJ2-7, with 10 bases that match TRBD1. The CDR3 runs to 15 residues. Trimming took 8 bases from V and 6 from J; bases not matched to a gene: 13. From germline, CDR1 is LNHDA and CDR2 SQIVND (reference sequence). Here the CDR3 DNA reads TGTGCCAGTGGTGAATCCGGGACAGGGGTGGGCGAGCAGTACTTC. Its protein product is CASGESGTGVGEQYF.

This chain joins TRBV19 and TRBJ2-5; D possibly corresponds to TRBD2 (6 bases). The V gene lost 5 bases and the J gene lost 5 bases, with 18 bases spanning the gap. This CDR3 is 15 amino acids long. In germline, CDR1 is LNHDA, CDR2 SQIVND (reference sequence). For the CDR3, the DNA is TGTGCCAGTAGTCCCCCCGGCAGGGCGGGGGAGACCCAGTACTTC. It translates to CASSPPGRAGETQYF.

This clone was seen once. V usage is TRBV5-4 and J usage is TRBJ2-2; D uncertain. The CDR3 has 14 residues. V lost 0 bases and J lost 6, with 9 bases in between. In germline, CDR1 is SGHNT, CDR2 YYREEE (reference sequence). The CDR3 DNA sequence: TGTGCCAGCAGCTTGGCCGCGGCGTCCGGGGAGCTGTTTTTT. Amino acids: CASSLAAASGELFF. The full variable domain, completed using reference TRBV5-4 and TRBJ2-2, is ETGVTQSPTHLIKTRGQQVTLRCSSQSGHNTVSWYQQALGQGPQFIFQYYREEENGRGNFPPRFSGLQFPNYSSELNVNALELDDSALYLCASSLAAASGELFFGEGSRLTVL.

The rearrangement joins TRBV28 to TRBJ1-3; D remains unclear. V was pared by 6 bases and J by 7 bases, with 19 bases between. This CDR3 contains 15 residues. Germline-derived CDR1 and CDR2 are MDHEN and SYDVKM. Written as DNA, the CDR3 is TGTGCCAGCAGCCCTACTCCGCCCCTCGCGAACACCATATATTTT. This encodes CASSPTPPLANTIYF. Using reference TRBV28 and TRBJ1-3 for the parts outside the CDR3, the full variable domain is DVKVTQSSRYLVKRTGEKVFLECVQDMDHENMFWYRQDPGLGLRLIYFSYDVKMKEKGDIPEGYSVSREKKERFSLILESASTNQTSMYLCASSPTPPLANTIYFGEGSWLTVV.

The chain uses TRBV29-1 and TRBJ2-7; D tentatively fits TRBD1 or TRBD2 (5 bases each). This CDR3 contains 11 residues. Trimming shortened V by 7 bases and J by 6 bases, and 13 bases separated the two germline ends. Germline V lookup: CDR1 SQVTM, CDR2 ANQGSEA. This chain's CDR3 is CSAHDGAEQYF. The CDR3 DNA reads as TGCAGCGCCCACGACGGGGCCGAGCAGTACTTC.

V is TRBV5-4 and J is TRBJ2-7, with TRBD1 matching 9 bases. The germline CDR1 and CDR2 sequences are SGHNT and YYREEE (reference sequence). The CDR3 extends over 13 amino acids. V gave up 5 bases and J gave up 2 bases; unmatched junction bases: 2. In nucleotides, the CDR3 is TGTGCCAGCAGTTGGGACAGGGCCTACGAGCAGTACTTC. This sequence encodes CASSWDRAYEQYF.

The chain joins TRBV4-2 to TRBJ2-1, with a weak D call TRBD2 (5 bases). The ends were cut back, 1 base at V and 1 base at J, with 17 bases in the middle. The CDR3 runs 18 residues. The germline V gene has CDR1 LGHNA and CDR2 YNFKEQ. The CDR3 loop is CASSQVSYGGKSYNEQFF. CDR3 sequence (DNA): TGTGCCAGCAGCCAAGTTTCCTATGGAGGAAAATCCTACAATGAGCAGTTCTTC.

V gene TRBV11-3 combines with J gene TRBJ2-5; 12 bases align to TRBD1. The CDR3 totals 16 residues. The V gene's germline CDR1 is SGHNT and CDR2 YENEEA. Trimming cost V 5 bases and J 5 bases; bases outside gene matches: 9. The CDR3 bases are TGTGCCAGCAGCCTCGGGACAGGGGGCGCGGGTGAGACCCAGTACTTC. This translates into CASSLGTGGAGETQYF.

This chain joins TRBV5-1 and TRBJ2-7; D is possibly TRBD2 (6 bases). The germline gives CDR1 SGHRS, CDR2 YFSETQ. This CDR3 is built from 14 residues. V lost 5 bases, J lost 0 bases, and 12 bases lay in between. CDR3 region: CASSYDGSSYEQYF. The CDR3, as DNA: TGCGCCAGCAGTTACGACGGGAGCTCCTACGAGCAGTACTTC.

In this sample, this clone turned up once. The J gene is TRBJ2-7, the V gene TRBV7-2; no definite D call. Looked up from germline, CDR1 is SGHTA and CDR2 is FQGNSA. The V and J ends lost 3 bases and 2 bases respectively, with 8 bases between them. The CDR3 is 13 residues long. The CDR3 nucleotides read TGTGCCAGCAGCTTTTGGGCCACCTACGAGCAGTACTTC. Its translation is CASSFWATYEQYF.

The chain is built from TRBV5-4 and TRBJ2-3; 16 nucleotides align to TRBD2. The V gene end was trimmed by 5 bases and the J gene end by 1 base; junction bases not matched to a gene: 7. The CDR3 is 18 residues long. The germline V gene encodes CDR1 SGHNT and CDR2 YYREEE (reference sequence). The CDR3 is CASSYPGLAGGGTDTQYF. The CDR3 coding sequence is TGTGCCAGCAGTTATCCGGGACTAGCGGGGGGGGGCACAGATACGCAGTATTTT. The entire variable domain, with the rest obtained from reference TRBV5-4 and TRBJ2-3, is as follows: ETGVTQSPTHLIKTRGQQVTLRCSSQSGHNTVSWYQQALGQGPQFIFQYYREEENGRGNFPPRFSGLQFPNYSSELNVNALELDDSALYLCASSYPGLAGGGTDTQYFGPGTRLTVL.

The rearrangement uses TRBV5-1 and TRBJ2-7; TRBD1 aligns across 10 bases. V was pared by 8 bases and J by 6 bases, with 8 bases of the junction left unmatched. This CDR3 region has 13 residues. Germline-derived CDR1 and CDR2 are SGHRS and YFSETQ. The CDR3: CASRPGQGFEQYF. The DNA for the CDR3 is TGCGCCAGTCGCCCGGGACAGGGGTTCGAGCAGTACTTC.

The genes are TRBV5-5 and TRBJ1-1, with D uncertain. Germline loops: CDR1 SGHKS, CDR2 YYEKEE (reference sequence). This CDR3 region has 15 residues. The ends were cut back, 3 bases at V and 4 bases at J, with 16 bases in the middle. CDR3 amino acids: CASSSPGLGFTEAFF. For the CDR3, the DNA is TGTGCCAGCAGCTCCCCAGGTTTGGGGTTCACTGAAGCTTTCTTT.

V and J are TRBV28 and TRBJ1-2; D unclear. This CDR3 comprises 15 residues. Trimming took 1 base from V and 0 from J, leaving 9 bases between them. Germline V gives CDR1 MDHEN, CDR2 SYDVKM. CDR3 amino acids: CASSLFPATNYGYTF. The CDR3 DNA follows: TGTGCCAGCAGTTTATTCCCAGCCACTAACTATGGCTACACCTTC.